This TCR beta chain was sequenced during a study of T cell responses to AZD1222 COVID-19 vaccine. As concerns this clone: The antigen is unknown.

Libraries were prepared by immunoSEQ multiplex PCR; TCRdb keeps only in-frame clonotypes and omits some of them. Here the sample spans under 80,000 clones, around 81% being singletons. Study-wide results and caveats: Baseline testing showed seropositivity in only six AZD1222 recipients. In all cases, repertoires were sampled only after the peak T cell response. Donor demographics were predominantly white British with a female majority; clonal diversity may be underestimated.

CDR3 size: 15 residues. Germline CDR1 reads MDHEN; CDR2 reads SYDVKM. V lost 3 bases, J lost 1 base, and 12 bases lay in between. V and J are TRBV28 and TRBJ2-5; maybe TRBD2 (5 bases). The material sequenced was peripheral blood, taken 28 days after the second AZD1222 dose. The TCR comes from an adult who received the AZD1222 COVID-19 vaccine. CDR3 sequence: CASSFASAVQETQYF. The CDR3 nucleotides read TGTGCCAGCAGTTTTGCATCAGCGGTCCAAGAGACCCAGTACTTC.